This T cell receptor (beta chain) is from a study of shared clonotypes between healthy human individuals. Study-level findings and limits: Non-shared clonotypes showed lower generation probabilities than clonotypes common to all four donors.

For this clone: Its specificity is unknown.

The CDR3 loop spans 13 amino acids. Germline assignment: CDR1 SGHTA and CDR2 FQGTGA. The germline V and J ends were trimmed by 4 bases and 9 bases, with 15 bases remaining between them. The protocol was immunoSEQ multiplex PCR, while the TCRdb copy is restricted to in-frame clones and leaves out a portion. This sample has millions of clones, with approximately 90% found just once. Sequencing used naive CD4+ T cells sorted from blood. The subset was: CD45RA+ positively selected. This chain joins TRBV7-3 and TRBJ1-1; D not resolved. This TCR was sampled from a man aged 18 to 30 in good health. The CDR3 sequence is CASSSPHSGKAFF. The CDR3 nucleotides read TGTGCCAGCAGCTCACCGCACAGCGGAAAAGCTTTCTTT.